The subject of this entry is one TCR beta chain. The data were obtained in a study of cytomegalovirus exposure and HLA in healthy donors. Study as a whole: There were approximately 400 genotyped donors. Of these, about 80% fell in the genetic ancestry cluster associated with self-reported Caucasian donors.

Germline V gene lookup returns CDR1 SGHDN and CDR2 FVKESK. With 2 bases removed from V and 10 bases from J, the gap between germline ends came to 11 bases. This CDR3 spans 12 amino acids. PCR was performed using 60 Vbeta and 13 Jbeta primers. TCRdb keeps only in-frame clones here, not all; method: immunoSEQ multiplex PCR. The table records about 160,000 clones, 70% to 90% of them present only once. Participants comprised healthy donors of bone marrow. This sequence originates from a young woman in good health and CMV-seronegative. The sample consisted of PBMCs. The chain links TRBV14 to TRBJ1-1; no clear D. The CDR3, as DNA: TGTGCCAGCAGCCAACATCCTCCCGGAGCTTTCTTT. It encodes CASSQHPPGAFF.